Reported below is one T cell receptor beta chain. Some clones are missing from TCRdb's copy, which holds only in-frame ones; the method was immunoSEQ multiplex PCR. Of about 61,000 clones listed, roughly 97% are singletons. The sample originates from a study of technical replicates of blood from a handful of donors. V trimming: 5 bases; J trimming: 4 bases; junction bases outside the gene matches: 9. The CDR3 is made up of 16 amino acids. Per germline, CDR1 SGHRS and CDR2 YFSETQ. The chain employs TRBV5-1 and TRBJ2-3; 11 bases fit TRBD2. This TCR was recovered from a human donor in good health. Sequencing used T cells isolated from PBMCs. CDR3 DNA: TGCGCCAGCAGTCCATCACTAGCGGGAGCGCCAGATACGCAGTATTTT. It specifies CASSPSLAGAPDTQYF.